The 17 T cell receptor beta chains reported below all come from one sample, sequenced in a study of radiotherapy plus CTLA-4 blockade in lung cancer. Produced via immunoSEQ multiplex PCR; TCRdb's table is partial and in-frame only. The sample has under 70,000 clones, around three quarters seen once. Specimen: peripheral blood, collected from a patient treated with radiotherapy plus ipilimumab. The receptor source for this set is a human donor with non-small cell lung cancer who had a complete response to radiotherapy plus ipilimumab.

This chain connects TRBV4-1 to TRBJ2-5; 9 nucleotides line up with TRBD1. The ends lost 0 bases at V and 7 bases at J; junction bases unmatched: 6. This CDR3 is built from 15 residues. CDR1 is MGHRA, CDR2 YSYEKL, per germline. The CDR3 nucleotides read TGCGCCAGCAGCCAAGATTACAGGGGGCGAGGGACCCAGTACTTC. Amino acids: CASSQDYRGRGTQYF.

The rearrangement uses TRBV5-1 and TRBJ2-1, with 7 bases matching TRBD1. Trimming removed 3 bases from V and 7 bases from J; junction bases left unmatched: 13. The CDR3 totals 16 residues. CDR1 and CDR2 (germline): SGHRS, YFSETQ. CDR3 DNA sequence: TGCGCCAGCAGCTCCAACGCCGGGACAGCCACGAATGAGCAGTTCTTC. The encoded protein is CASSSNAGTATNEQFF.

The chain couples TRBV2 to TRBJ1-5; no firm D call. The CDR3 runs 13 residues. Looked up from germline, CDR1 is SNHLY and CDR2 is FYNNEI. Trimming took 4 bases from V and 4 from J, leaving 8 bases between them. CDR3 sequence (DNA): TGTGCCAGCAGTGTCGATACTAATCAGCCCCAGCATTTT. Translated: CASSVDTNQPQHF.

The CDR3 spells CATSRDRLAGANEQFF. The CDR3 DNA is TGTGCCACCAGCAGAGATCGGCTAGCGGGGGCCAATGAGCAGTTCTTC. The chain employs TRBV15 and TRBJ2-1, with 10 bases aligning to TRBD2. The V and J ends lost 0 bases and 6 bases, in that order; junction bases with no gene match: 5. The CDR3 runs 16 residues. From germline, CDR1 is LNHNV and CDR2 YYDKDF (reference sequence).

The CDR3 DNA sequence: TGTGCCAGCAGCGCTGACTGGAGAGGTAGTTCGCCCCAGCATTTT. It specifies CASSADWRGSSPQHF. The V and J genes are TRBV11-2 and TRBJ1-5; D not certain. V was cut by 5 bases and J by 9 bases, with 20 bases left in between. The CDR3 sequence is 15 residues long. The germline CDR1 and CDR2 sequences are SGHAT and FQNNGV.

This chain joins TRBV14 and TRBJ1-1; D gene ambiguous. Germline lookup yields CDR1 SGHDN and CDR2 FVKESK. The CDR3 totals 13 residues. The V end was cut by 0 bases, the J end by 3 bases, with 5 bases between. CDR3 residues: CASSQDRDTEAFF. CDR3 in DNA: TGTGCCAGCAGCCAAGATCGGGACACTGAAGCTTTCTTT.

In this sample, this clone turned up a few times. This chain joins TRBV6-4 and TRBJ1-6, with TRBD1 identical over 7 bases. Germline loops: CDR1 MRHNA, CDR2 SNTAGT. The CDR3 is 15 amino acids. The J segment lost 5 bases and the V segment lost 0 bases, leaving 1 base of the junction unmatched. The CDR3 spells CASSDSTGNNSPLHF. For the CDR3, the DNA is TGTGCCAGCAGTGACTCGACAGGGAATAATTCACCCCTCCACTTT.

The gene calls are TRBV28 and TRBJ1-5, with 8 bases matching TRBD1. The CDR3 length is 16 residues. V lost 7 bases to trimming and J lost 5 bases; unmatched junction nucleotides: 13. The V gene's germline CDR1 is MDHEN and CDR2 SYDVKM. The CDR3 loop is CASKVIGTGLYQPQHF. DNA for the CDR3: TGTGCCAGCAAAGTCATAGGGACAGGATTGTATCAGCCCCAGCATTTT.

In nucleotides, the CDR3 is TGTGCCAGCAGCTTAGCGCCCGGGACGGAAGCTTTCTTT. Protein: CASSLAPGTEAFF. The chain carries TRBV7-9 and TRBJ1-1; possibly TRBD1 for D (5 bases). The CDR3 extends over 13 amino acids. Looked up from germline, CDR1 is SEHNR and CDR2 is FQNEAQ (reference sequence). Trimming stripped 0 bases from V and 8 bases from J, with 10 bases between. Full variable domain (missing parts from reference TRBV7-9 and TRBJ1-1): DTGVSQNPRHKITKRGQNVTFRCDPISEHNRLYWYRQTLGQGPEFLTYFQNEAQLEKSRLLSDRFSAERPKGSFSTLEIQRTEQGDSAMYLCASSLAPGTEAFFGQGTRLTVV.

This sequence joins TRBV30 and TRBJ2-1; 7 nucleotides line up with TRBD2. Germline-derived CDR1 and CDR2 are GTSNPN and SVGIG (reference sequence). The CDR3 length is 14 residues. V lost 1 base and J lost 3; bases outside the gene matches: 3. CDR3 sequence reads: CAWSALAVYNEQFF. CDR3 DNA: TGTGCCTGGAGTGCGCTAGCGGTCTACAATGAGCAGTTCTTC.

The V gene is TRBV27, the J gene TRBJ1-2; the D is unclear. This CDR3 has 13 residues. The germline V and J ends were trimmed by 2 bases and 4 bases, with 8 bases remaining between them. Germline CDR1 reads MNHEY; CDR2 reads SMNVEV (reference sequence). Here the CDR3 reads CASSLQVGYGYTF. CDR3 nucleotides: TGTGCCAGCAGTTTACAGGTTGGCTATGGCTACACCTTC.

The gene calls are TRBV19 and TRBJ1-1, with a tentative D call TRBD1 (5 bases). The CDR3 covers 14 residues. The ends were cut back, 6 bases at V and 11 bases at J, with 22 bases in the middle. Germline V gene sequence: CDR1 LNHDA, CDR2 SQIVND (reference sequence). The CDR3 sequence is CASRLRGDGLGAFF. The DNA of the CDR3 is TGTGCCAGTAGGCTACGAGGGGATGGTCTGGGCGCTTTCTTT.

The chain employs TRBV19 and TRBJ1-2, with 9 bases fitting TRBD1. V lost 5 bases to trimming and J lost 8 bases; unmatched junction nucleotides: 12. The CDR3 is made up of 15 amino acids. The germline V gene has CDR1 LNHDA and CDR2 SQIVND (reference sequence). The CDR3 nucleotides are TGTGCCAGTAGTCTTGAACCCGGGACAGGGAGCGGCTACACCTTC. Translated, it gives CASSLEPGTGSGYTF. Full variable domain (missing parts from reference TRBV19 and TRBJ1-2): DGGITQSPKYLFRKEGQNVTLSCEQNLNHDAMYWYRQDPGQGLRLIYYSQIVNDFQKGDIAEGYSVSREKKESFPLTVTSAQKNPTAFYLCASSLEPGTGSGYTFGSGTRLTVV.

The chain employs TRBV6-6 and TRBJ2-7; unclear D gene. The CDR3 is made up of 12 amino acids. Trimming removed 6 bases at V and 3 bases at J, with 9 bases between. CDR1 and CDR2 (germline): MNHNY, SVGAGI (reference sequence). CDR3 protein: CASSLEGYEQYF. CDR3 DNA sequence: TGTGCCAGCAGCCTTGAAGGCTACGAGCAGTACTTC.

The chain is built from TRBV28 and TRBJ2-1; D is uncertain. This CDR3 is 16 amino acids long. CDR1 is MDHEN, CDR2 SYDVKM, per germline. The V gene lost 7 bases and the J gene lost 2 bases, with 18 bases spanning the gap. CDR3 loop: CASTHGSLPTYNEQFF. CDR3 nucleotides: TGTGCCAGCACCCATGGTTCGTTGCCGACCTACAATGAGCAGTTCTTC.

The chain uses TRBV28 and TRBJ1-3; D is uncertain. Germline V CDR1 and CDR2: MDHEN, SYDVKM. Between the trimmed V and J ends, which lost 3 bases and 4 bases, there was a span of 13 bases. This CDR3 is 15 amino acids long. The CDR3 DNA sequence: TGTGCCAGCAGTTTGGGAGGGATGGGCGGAAACACCATATATTTT. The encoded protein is CASSLGGMGGNTIYF.

The CDR3 spells CASSLDRGLYGYTF. The DNA of the CDR3 is TGTGCCAGCAGCTTAGACAGGGGGCTCTATGGCTACACCTTC. The chain employs TRBV7-8 and TRBJ1-2; 9 nucleotides line up with TRBD1. This CDR3 region has 14 residues. Germline trimming cut 1 base from V and 4 bases from J; bases unmatched to any gene: 1. Germline V gene lookup returns CDR1 SGHVS and CDR2 FQNEAQ.